The 13 T cell receptor beta chains reported below all come from one sample, sequenced in a study of monozygotic twins with inflammatory bowel disease (dated by TCRdb to the late 2010s). Receptors were amplified or captured by 5' RACE. The instrument was an Illumina HiSeq 2500. Each CDR3 protein sequence appears as one entry after TCRdb reprocessed the reads, and no DNA is included. This sample's records show 150,000 to 200,000 distinct CDR3 sequences. 7.4% of the sample is taken by the ten largest. The sequenced sample consisted of blood. The origin of the receptors is a human donor with ulcerative colitis or Crohn's disease, or a healthy co-twin of an affected twin (not recorded which).

This sequence joins TRBV24-1 and TRBJ1-4; TCRdb's D gene call, TRBD1, goes unchecked for lack of DNA. Germline CDR1 KGHDR, CDR2 SFDVKD. CDR3 length equals 14 residues. CDR3 residues: CATSGTVSGEKLFF.

This rearrangement joins TRBV5-6 to TRBJ1-1; TCRdb lists TRBD1, though no DNA is available to test this call. Germline values: CDR1 SGHDT, CDR2 YYEEEE. The CDR3 runs to 13 residues. The CDR3 loop is CASRPTGGTEAFF.

V and J are TRBV7-2 and TRBJ2-3; TCRdb reports TRBD2, a call that lacks DNA to check it against. The CDR3 totals 13 residues. The V gene's germline CDR1 is SGHTA and CDR2 FQGNSA. CDR3: CASSSGWGVTQYF. Full variable domain (outside the CDR3, taken from reference TRBV7-2 and TRBJ2-3): GAGVSQSPSNKVTEKGKDVELRCDPISGHTALYWYRQSLGQGLEFLIYFQGNSAPDKSGLPSDRFSAERTGGSVSTLTIQRTQQEDSAVYLCASSSGWGVTQYFGPGTRLTVL.

The chain couples TRBV6-2 or TRBV6-3 to TRBJ1-5. The CDR3 has 13 residues. CDR1 MNHEY and CDR2 SVGEGT come from the germline V gene. Here the CDR3 reads CATKIFGNQPQHF.

Here the CDR3 reads CASLTYRGHDSNQPQHF. The V call is TRBV12-3 or TRBV12-4, the J call TRBJ1-5; checking the TCRdb D call of TRBD1 is not possible without DNA. The CDR3 consists of 17 residues.

V and J are TRBV20-1 and TRBJ1-2; TCRdb designates TRBD1, a call that cannot be tested without DNA. Per germline, CDR1 DFQATT and CDR2 SNEGSKA (reference sequence). CDR3 length equals 15 residues. This chain's CDR3 is CSARDGAGGNYGYTF.

The V and J genes are TRBV28 and TRBJ2-1; TCRdb outputs TRBD1, but without DNA this stays unchecked. This CDR3 contains 17 residues. Germline V gene data show CDR1 as MDHEN and CDR2 as SYDVKM. CDR3 residues: CASRPPPRATLYNEQFF.

The chain employs TRBV2 and TRBJ1-5. Germline CDR1 SNHLY, CDR2 FYNNEI. The CDR3 has 14 residues. CDR3 region: CASSAEWGNQPQHF. The full variable domain, with the rest looked up from reference TRBV2 and TRBJ1-5, is EPEVTQTPSHQVTQMGQEVILRCVPISNHLYFYWYRQILGQKVEFLVSFYNNEISEKSEIFDDQFSVERPDGSNFTLKIRSTKLEDSAMYFCASSAEWGNQPQHFGDGTRLSIL.

The rearrangement uses TRBV7-7 and TRBJ2-5. The CDR3 consists of 13 residues. CDR1 and CDR2 (germline): SSHAT, FNYEAQ (reference sequence). This chain's CDR3 is CASSFGTQETQYF.

The chain links TRBV11-2 to TRBJ2-3; the D call from TCRdb, TRBD2, cannot be confirmed without DNA. The V gene's germline CDR1 is SGHAT and CDR2 FQNNGV. The length of the CDR3 is 20 residues. CDR3 sequence: CASSGHPLKLVPTSTDTQYF.

The chain joins TRBV15 to TRBJ1-5. Per the germline V gene, CDR1 is LNHNV and CDR2 is YYDKDF (reference sequence). This CDR3 has 13 amino acids. The CDR3 sequence: CATSRDRSQPQHF.

The genes are TRBV4-1 and TRBJ2-1; TCRdb reports TRBD2, a call that lacks DNA to check it against. The CDR3 is 21 amino acids. CDR1 is MGHRA, CDR2 YSYEKL, per germline. The CDR3 sequence: CASSQEEGLWIAGEIYNEQFF.

This chain links TRBV18 with TRBJ1-5; the D call from TCRdb, TRBD1, cannot be confirmed without DNA. Germline CDR1 is KGHSH and CDR2 is LQKENI. The CDR3 loop spans 15 amino acids. The CDR3 loop reads CASSPRQGSGQPQHF. The full variable domain, with the rest looked up from reference TRBV18 and TRBJ1-5, is NAGVMQNPRHLVRRRGQEARLRCSPMKGHSHVYWYRQLPEEGLKFMVYLQKENIIDESGMPKERFSAEFPKEGPSILRIQQVVRGDSAAYFCASSPRQGSGQPQHFGDGTRLSIL.